Listed here is a single TCR beta chain. The assay was immunoSEQ multiplex PCR, and TCRdb's table has in-frame clones only and misses some. The sample has 110,000 to 150,000 clones; 82% are singletons. This sample is part of a study of blood T cell repertoires in COVID-19. Germline CDR1 reads MNHEY; CDR2 reads SVGAGI. The CDR3 runs to 13 residues. The chain uses TRBV6-5 and TRBJ1-4; TRBD1 matches at 8 bases. Source material: peripheral blood. This TCR was sampled from a woman of 80 years or more with acute or convalescent COVID-19. CDR3 DNA sequence: TGTGAGGGCAGGGGGCCCTCTAATGAAAAACTGTTTTTT. It yields the protein CEGRGPSNEKLFF.